Listed here are 32 T cell receptor beta chains from one sample, sequenced in a study of stem cell transplantation in POMP-related autoinflammatory disease. Profiling relied on immunoSEQ multiplex PCR, and the TCRdb table lists in-frame clones only, not all of them. The sample lists about 32,000 clones; 70% to 90% were seen once. This material consisted of CD4+ T cells from PBMCs, taken before stem cell transplantation. The source is a human donor with POMP-related autoinflammation and immune dysregulation (PRAID).

The gene calls are TRBV29-1 and TRBJ2-5; D gene uncertain. CDR1 is SQVTM, CDR2 ANQGSEA, per germline. V lost 1 base and J 9 bases, leaving 6 bases between the germline ends. This CDR3 contains 10 residues. The CDR3 region is CSVEVPPQYF. In DNA form, the CDR3 reads TGCAGCGTTGAAGTTCCGCCCCAGTACTTC.

The rearrangement uses TRBV18 and TRBJ2-7, with 8 bases identical to TRBD1. Germline CDR1 and CDR2: KGHSH and LQKENI. Unmatched junction bases numbered 10, after V lost 4 bases and J lost 5 bases. The length of the CDR3 is 15 residues. The CDR3 DNA follows: TGTGCCAGCTCACTGTCGACAGGGGCGGGCCACGAGCAGTACTTC. Residues: CASSLSTGAGHEQYF. The complete variable domain, with remaining parts taken from reference TRBV18 and TRBJ2-7, reads NAGVMQNPRHLVRRRGQEARLRCSPMKGHSHVYWYRQLPEEGLKFMVYLQKENIIDESGMPKERFSAEFPKEGPSILRIQQVVRGDSAAYFCASSLSTGAGHEQYFGPGTRLTVT.

The genes are TRBV19 and TRBJ1-2; 9 bases fit TRBD1. The V gene's germline CDR1 is LNHDA and CDR2 SQIVND (reference sequence). This CDR3 contains 13 residues. Trimming cost V 9 bases and J 7 bases; bases outside gene matches: 9. For the CDR3, the DNA is TGTGCCAGCTCCGGGACAGGGTATGGTGGCTACACCTTC. Protein: CASSGTGYGGYTF.

CDR3 in DNA: TGTGCCAGTAGTATACCCCGGGGCATCGCGAACACTGAAGCTTTCTTT. Residues: CASSIPRGIANTEAFF. This sequence joins TRBV19 and TRBJ1-1; D is possibly TRBD1 (5 bases). Deletions cut 2 bases from V and 1 base from J, with 14 bases between. The length of the CDR3 is 16 residues. CDR1 and CDR2 from the germline V gene are LNHDA and SQIVND (reference sequence).

This clone showed up just once. This rearrangement joins TRBV30 to TRBJ2-7; 9 bases match TRBD2. The CDR3 extends over 13 amino acids. The V and J ends lost 6 bases and 0 bases, in that order; junction bases with no gene match: 3. Germline lookup yields CDR1 GTSNPN and CDR2 SVGIG (reference sequence). The CDR3 region is CACLAGPSYEQYF. Written as DNA, the CDR3 is TGTGCCTGCCTAGCGGGGCCCTCCTACGAGCAGTACTTC.

This rearrangement joins TRBV18 to TRBJ2-1, with D perhaps matching TRBD1 (5 bases). Trimming took 6 bases from V and 7 from J, leaving 19 bases between them. The CDR3 consists of 15 residues. The germline V gene encodes CDR1 KGHSH and CDR2 LQKENI. CDR3 sequence reads: CASSTQGADLNEQFF. The CDR3 region has the DNA TGTGCCAGCTCGACGCAGGGCGCCGACTTAAATGAGCAGTTCTTC.

The gene calls are TRBV15 and TRBJ1-3, with 7 bases matching TRBD1. The CDR3 has 15 amino acids. With 8 bases clipped from V and 0 bases from J, the junction kept 7 bases outside the gene matches. From germline, CDR1 is LNHNV and CDR2 YYDKDF (reference sequence). The CDR3 reads CATSGQQDSGNTIYF. The CDR3 DNA follows: TGTGCCACCTCGGGACAGCAGGACTCTGGAAACACCATATATTTT.

The V call is TRBV7-2, the J call TRBJ2-7; TRBD2 aligns across 7 bases. Germline V gene sequence: CDR1 SGHTA, CDR2 FQGNSA. This CDR3 comprises 15 residues. J gave up 3 bases and V 5 bases, and 10 bases lay outside the gene matches. In DNA, the CDR3 is TGTGCCAGCAGCCCTTCTGATAGCGGGTACTACGAGCAGTACTTC. Protein product: CASSPSDSGYYEQYF.

The chain combines TRBV19 with TRBJ2-3, with TRBD2 identical over 9 bases. Germline values: CDR1 LNHDA, CDR2 SQIVND (reference sequence). This CDR3 region has 15 residues. J was trimmed by 2 bases and V by 3 bases; bases with no gene match: 3. CDR3 nucleotide sequence: TGTGCCAGTAGTATGCTAGCGGGGTACACAGATACGCAGTATTTT. This translates into CASSMLAGYTDTQYF.

This clone was counted a few times. The V and J genes are TRBV2 and TRBJ1-2; 9 nucleotides line up with TRBD1. Per germline, CDR1 SNHLY and CDR2 FYNNEI. The CDR3 runs to 14 residues. The V gene end was trimmed by 4 bases and the J gene end by 4 bases; junction bases not matched to a gene: 4. This CDR3 is CASSAETGGYGYTF. In DNA, the CDR3 is TGTGCCAGCAGTGCCGAGACAGGGGGCTATGGCTACACCTTC. Drawing the rest from reference TRBV2 and TRBJ1-2, the complete variable domain is EPEVTQTPSHQVTQMGQEVILRCVPISNHLYFYWYRQILGQKVEFLVSFYNNEISEKSEIFDDQFSVERPDGSNFTLKIRSTKLEDSAMYFCASSAETGGYGYTFGSGTRLTVV.

This chain links TRBV5-5 with TRBJ2-7; the match to TRBD1 covers 10 bases. The CDR3 is 16 amino acids. V lost 4 bases and J lost 7; bases outside the gene matches: 14. Germline CDR1 is SGHKS and CDR2 is YYEKEE (reference sequence). In DNA, the CDR3 is TGTGCCAGCAGCCCTACTAGACAGGGGGCGTCCGGTGAGCAGTACTTC. Protein product: CASSPTRQGASGEQYF.

The table lists this clone with a count of one. The chain joins TRBV7-9 to TRBJ1-5; 9 bases map to TRBD1. Looked up from germline, CDR1 is SEHNR and CDR2 is FQNEAQ (reference sequence). The CDR3 covers 17 residues. Trimming took 1 base from V and 5 from J; bases not matched to a gene: 9. CDR3 nucleotides: TGTGCCAGCAGCTTAGGCATAAGGACAGGGGATGATCAGCCCCAGCATTTT. It is translated as CASSLGIRTGDDQPQHF.

The sample holds a few counts of this clone. The chain recombines TRBV5-1 with TRBJ2-7; D is perhaps TRBD1 (6 bases). This CDR3 has 13 amino acids. CDR1 is SGHRS, CDR2 YFSETQ, per germline. The V end lost 3 bases, the J end lost 7 bases, and 14 bases lay between the germline ends. The DNA of the CDR3 is TGCGCCAGCAGCTGGAAGGGGGACGAGGAGCAGTACTTC. Translation: CASSWKGDEEQYF.

The CDR3 DNA follows: TGTGCCATCAGTGGCGAGATCGGAGGGAACGAAAAACTGTTTTTT. Translating it yields CAISGEIGGNEKLFF. The chain is built from TRBV10-3 and TRBJ1-4; D is unclear. Trimming pared 4 bases from V and 8 bases from J, leaving 17 bases between. This CDR3 has 15 residues. The germline gives CDR1 ENHRY, CDR2 SYGVKD.

The chain carries TRBV6-1 and TRBJ1-3; D uncertain. The CDR3 runs to 14 residues. Germline V gene sequence: CDR1 MNHNS, CDR2 SASEGT. The V and J ends lost 4 bases and 2 bases respectively, with 9 bases between them. For the CDR3, the DNA is TGTGCCAGCAGTGTGGACGGTGCTGGAAACACCATATATTTT. Amino acid sequence: CASSVDGAGNTIYF.

The CDR3 DNA follows: TGTGCCACCAGCAGAGGCCGACTAGTAGGTTCCTACGAGCAGTACTTC. Protein: CATSRGRLVGSYEQYF. V and J are TRBV15 and TRBJ2-7, with D possibly being TRBD2 (6 bases). CDR3 size: 16 residues. The V gene lost 1 base and the J gene lost 1 base, with 14 bases spanning the gap. The germline V gene encodes CDR1 LNHNV and CDR2 YYDKDF (reference sequence).

The chain is built from TRBV5-1 and TRBJ2-2; 9 nucleotides agree with TRBD1. V lost 2 bases and J lost 2; bases outside the gene matches: 4. Per germline, CDR1 SGHRS and CDR2 YFSETQ. The CDR3 loop spans 16 amino acids. The CDR3 DNA sequence: TGCGCCAGCAGCTTAGAGGACAGGGGTAACACCGGGGAGCTGTTTTTT. Translation: CASSLEDRGNTGELFF. Based on the CDR3 plus reference TRBV5-1 and TRBJ2-2, the full variable domain is KAGVTQTPRYLIKTRGQQVTLSCSPISGHRSVSWYQQTPGQGLQFLFEYFSETQRNKGNFPGRFSGRQFSNSRSEMNVSTLELGDSALYLCASSLEDRGNTGELFFGEGSRLTVL.

This chain connects TRBV5-5 to TRBJ1-5; a weak D match, TRBD1 (5 bases). The CDR3 extends over 15 amino acids. V lost 0 bases to trimming and J lost 4 bases, with 11 bases between them. Per the germline V gene, CDR1 is SGHKS and CDR2 is YYEKEE (reference sequence). The CDR3 spells CASSLAVGGNQPQHF. The CDR3 DNA follows: TGTGCCAGCAGCTTGGCGGTGGGGGGAAATCAGCCCCAGCATTTT.

This clone was detected once. This chain connects TRBV5-1 to TRBJ2-2; D may correspond to TRBD1 or TRBD2 (6 bases each). This CDR3 comprises 15 residues. V dropped 4 bases and J dropped 7 bases, with 17 bases sitting between them. Germline CDR1 is SGHRS and CDR2 is YFSETQ. CDR3 sequence (DNA): TGCGCCAGCAGCGCCTTACAGGGAGGTAACGGGGAGCTGTTTTTT. Amino acids: CASSALQGGNGELFF.

This chain connects TRBV2 to TRBJ1-5, with D possibly being TRBD1 (6 bases). Germline V gives CDR1 SNHLY, CDR2 FYNNEI. With 6 bases removed from V and 6 bases from J, the gap between germline ends came to 15 bases. The CDR3 is made up of 14 amino acids. The CDR3 spells CASRNTGFGQPQHF. The CDR3 DNA follows: TGTGCCAGCAGAAACACAGGGTTCGGTCAGCCCCAGCATTTT.

The chain uses TRBV4-1 and TRBJ1-5, with a possible D match to TRBD1 (6 bases). The CDR3 runs to 16 residues. V was cut by 1 base and J by 3 bases, with 13 bases left in between. In germline, CDR1 is MGHRA, CDR2 YSYEKL. The CDR3: CASSQGGQGLNQPQHF. CDR3 nucleotide sequence: TGCGCCAGCAGCCAAGGGGGGCAGGGACTCAATCAGCCCCAGCATTTT.

The CDR3 bases are TGTGCCAGCAGCTTAGCTGGTCGGGCAGATACGCAGTATTTT. Its protein is CASSLAGRADTQYF. This chain links TRBV7-2 with TRBJ2-3; D is unresolved. Germline CDR1 is SGHTA and CDR2 is FQGNSA. V lost 0 bases and J 4 bases, leaving 8 bases between the germline ends. CDR3 size: 14 residues.

The chain has TRBV7-3 and TRBJ2-3, with D perhaps matching TRBD1 (6 bases). Per germline, CDR1 SGHTA and CDR2 FQGTGA. V was shortened by 5 bases and J by 2 bases, with 26 bases between the two germline ends. This CDR3 has 19 residues. The CDR3 region has the DNA TGTGCCAGCAGCCGGCTCCGGGACAATCATCCTGAGAACACAGATACGCAGTATTTT. Its protein product is CASSRLRDNHPENTDTQYF. Drawing the rest from reference TRBV7-3 and TRBJ2-3, the complete variable domain is GAGVSQTPSNKVTEKGKYVELRCDPISGHTALYWYRQSLGQGPEFLIYFQGTGAADDSGLPNDRFFAVRPEGSVSTLKIQRTERGDSAVYLCASSRLRDNHPENTDTQYFGPGTRLTVL.

The CDR3 loop reads CASTLSSGTGAYEQYF. The CDR3 region has the DNA TGCGCCAGCACCTTAAGTTCCGGGACAGGGGCCTACGAGCAGTACTTC. This chain joins TRBV10-2 and TRBJ2-7, with 10 positions matching TRBD1. CDR1 is WSHSY, CDR2 SAAADI, per germline. The CDR3 spans 16 residues. The J segment lost 2 bases and the V segment lost 7 bases, leaving 11 bases of the junction unmatched.

For the CDR3, the DNA is TGTGCCAGCAGCCTTCACGGAGTGGCTACAGATACGCAGTATTTT. Amino acid sequence: CASSLHGVATDTQYF. The rearrangement uses TRBV9 and TRBJ2-3; D remains unclear. Germline values: CDR1 SGDLS, CDR2 YYNGEE. V gave up 4 bases and J gave up 3 bases, with 15 bases separating them. There are 15 residues in the CDR3.

The chain couples TRBV20-1 to TRBJ2-3; D gene ambiguous. V lost 5 bases and J lost 5, with 8 bases in between. Per germline, CDR1 DFQATT and CDR2 SNEGSKA (reference sequence). The CDR3 contains 11 residues. The CDR3 sequence is CSALTRDTQYF. For the CDR3, the DNA is TGCAGTGCTTTAACGCGAGATACGCAGTATTTT.

The chain couples TRBV18 to TRBJ2-3, with TRBD2 matching 12 bases. Germline V lookup: CDR1 KGHSH, CDR2 LQKENI. V gave up 5 bases and J gave up 4 bases; unmatched junction bases: 10. This CDR3 has 17 amino acids. The CDR3 DNA sequence: TGTGCCAGCTCAACATGGACTAGCGGGGAAGTCGCAGATACGCAGTATTTT. As protein: CASSTWTSGEVADTQYF.

The CDR3 bases are TGTGCCAGCACCATGGGGGGGTACAGTCAGCCCCAGCATTTT. It yields the protein CASTMGGYSQPQHF. The chain has TRBV6-1 and TRBJ1-5; D is perhaps TRBD1 (5 bases). Germline V CDR1 and CDR2: MNHNS, SASEGT. The CDR3 is made up of 14 amino acids. Deletions cut 7 bases from V and 6 bases from J, with 16 bases between.

This clone was detected only a few times. The CDR3 DNA follows: TGCGCCAGCAGCTTGGATTACTCTGGAAACACCATATATTTT. This gives the protein CASSLDYSGNTIYF. The V gene is TRBV5-1, the J gene TRBJ1-3; D remains ambiguous. Germline values: CDR1 SGHRS, CDR2 YFSETQ. V gave up 0 bases and J gave up 0 bases, with 4 bases separating them. The CDR3 is made up of 14 amino acids.

CDR3 in DNA: TGTGCCAGCAGCCTAACAGGGGATCAGCCCCAGCATTTT. It translates to CASSLTGDQPQHF. V gene TRBV9 combines with J gene TRBJ1-5; 7 bases line up with TRBD1. This CDR3 spans 13 amino acids. Germline V gene lookup returns CDR1 SGDLS and CDR2 YYNGEE. The ends lost 4 bases at V and 5 bases at J; junction bases unmatched: 3.

This clone has only a few counts. The chain uses TRBV27 and TRBJ1-6; a weak D match, TRBD1 (6 bases). The CDR3 sequence is 13 residues long. V lost 4 bases, J lost 10 bases, and 11 bases lay in between. Germline CDR1 reads MNHEY; CDR2 reads SMNVEV (reference sequence). CDR3 nucleotide sequence: TGTGCCAGCAGTTCCCGGGACACCTCACCCCTCCACTTT. This codes for CASSSRDTSPLHF.

This sequence joins TRBV18 and TRBJ1-1; no definite D call. Germline lookup yields CDR1 KGHSH and CDR2 LQKENI. This CDR3 is built from 12 residues. Between the trimmed V and J ends, which lost 1 base and 2 bases, there was a span of 2 bases. The CDR3 spells CASSPLNTEAFF. In DNA form, the CDR3 reads TGTGCCAGCTCACCACTTAACACTGAAGCTTTCTTT.